Listed here are 10 T cell receptor beta chains from one sample, sequenced in a study of T cell repertoires in cytomegalovirus infection. TCRdb reanalysed the reads using MiXCR and keeps one entry per CDR3 protein. Of under 800,000 distinct CDR3 sequences listed, approximately 25% are singletons. Sequences were obtained from CD8+ T cells from PBMCs. The receptors come from a human donor in good health (CMV status not recorded). Some clones in this sample may be carry-over from other donors' samples.

This clonotype was seen more than once but under ten times. This CDR3 fails to terminate in the conserved phenylalanine or tryptophan, so it likely reflects a read error. CDR3 sequence reads: CASSPLLGGDTQYL. The CDR3 DNA reads TGTGCCAGCAGCCCGCTCCTAGGCGGGGATACGCAGTATCTT. The J gene is TRBJ2-3, the V gene TRBV7-2, with TRBD2 as a possible D gene (5 bases). Between the trimmed V and J ends, which lost 5 bases and 6 bases, there was a span of 15 bases. The CDR3 loop spans 14 amino acids. Germline-derived CDR1 and CDR2 are SGHTA and FQGNSA.

The chain carries TRBV19 and TRBJ2-4, with D unclear. In germline, CDR1 is LNHDA, CDR2 SQIVND (reference sequence). The CDR3 extends over 14 amino acids. Trimming shortened V by 7 bases and J by 0 bases, and 10 bases separated the two germline ends. The chain's CDR3 is CASTNVLAKNIQYF. The CDR3 DNA reads as TGTGCCAGTACCAACGTCCTAGCCAAAAACATTCAGTACTTC.

As regards this clonotype: A much larger clone differs by one base, so this may be a read error. V usage is TRBV7-2 and J usage is TRBJ1-5; D might be TRBD1 (6 bases). V lost 4 bases and J lost 5, with 15 bases in between. The CDR3 runs 15 residues. CDR1 is SGHTA and CDR2 is FQGNSA in the germline V gene. CDR3 sequence reads: CASSSATGTYQPQHF. Here the CDR3 DNA reads TGTGCCAGCAGCTCAGCGACAGGAACATATCAGCCCCAGCATTTT.

In its sample, this clonotype was seen many times. The V call is TRBV6-2 or TRBV6-3, the J call TRBJ2-3; D unresolved. The germline CDR1 and CDR2 sequences are MNHEY and SVGEGT. The CDR3 runs to 16 residues. The V gene lost 2 bases and the J gene lost 2 bases, with 14 bases spanning the gap. The CDR3 loop reads CASSYGNSPNTDTQYF. CDR3 bases: TGTGCCAGCAGTTACGGGAACTCCCCGAACACAGATACGCAGTATTTT.

This clonotype was seen a few times. The chain employs TRBV6-2 or TRBV6-3 and TRBJ2-7; no definite D call. Trimming removed 5 bases from V and 2 bases from J, with 13 bases in between. In germline, CDR1 is MNHEY, CDR2 SVGEGT. The CDR3 is 14 amino acids. The CDR3 is CASSPRSRAYEQYV. The CDR3 bases are TGTGCCAGCAGTCCCCGTTCTCGAGCCTACGAGCAGTACGTC.

Regarding this clonotype: Since a much larger clone is just one base distant, this may be a read error. The V and J genes are TRBV4-3 and TRBJ1-5, with D unclear. V shed 0 bases and J shed 8 bases, with 14 bases lying between them. Germline V CDR1 and CDR2: LGHNA, YSLEER. The CDR3 has 15 residues. The CDR3 spells CASSQDGEAHEPQHF. The CDR3 DNA is TGCGCCAGCAGCCAAGATGGGGAGGCCCATGAGCCCCAGCATTTT.

In this sample, this clonotype turned up once. Given a much more abundant clone one base away, this may be a read error. V is TRBV7-2 and J is TRBJ2-1; D is tentatively TRBD1 or TRBD2 (5 bases each). The CDR3 sequence is 17 residues long. V lost 5 bases and J 6 bases, leaving 23 bases between the germline ends. CDR1 is SGHTA and CDR2 is FQGNSA in the germline V gene. CDR3 DNA sequence: TGTGCCAGCAGCCACACCGAGGGGACCTGGGGCTCCAATGAGCAGTTCTTC. This codes for CASSHTEGTWGSNEQFF.

This chain joins TRBV5-1 and TRBJ2-1; D unclear. Per the germline V gene, CDR1 is SGHRS and CDR2 is YFSETQ. V gave up 4 bases and J gave up 1 base, with 12 bases separating them. This CDR3 contains 15 residues. Here the CDR3 reads CASSGRTDSYNEQFF. CDR3 in DNA: TGCGCCAGCAGCGGAAGGACGGATTCCTACAATGAGCAGTTCTTC.

This clonotype has at least ten counts. V and J are TRBV5-6 and TRBJ2-5, with D tentatively TRBD1 or TRBD2 (5 bases each). The CDR3 extends over 14 amino acids. Trimming removed 4 bases from V and 5 bases from J, with 15 bases in between. Germline values: CDR1 SGHDT, CDR2 YYEEEE. CDR3 in amino acids: CASSQGPPSETQYF. The CDR3 DNA reads TGTGCCAGCAGCCAGGGACCCCCGTCGGAGACCCAGTACTTC.

The gene calls are TRBV4-1 and TRBJ2-1, with 7 bases aligning to TRBD1. This CDR3 region has 17 residues. V shed 1 base, J shed 5 bases, and the junction held 11 bases outside the gene matches. Germline lookup yields CDR1 MGHRA and CDR2 YSYEKL. The CDR3 bases are TGCGCCAGCAGCCAAGTCAGGGGGTTTACAAAAGACAATGAGCAGTTCTTC. Its protein is CASSQVRGFTKDNEQFF.